This is a list of T cell receptor beta chains from one sample in a study of CD8 T cells in Susac syndrome. TCRdb re-called the immunoSEQ multiplex PCR reads with MiXCR, one entry per CDR3 protein. The sample contains fewer than 90,000 distinct CDR3 sequences, 90% to 95% of which appear only once. Sequencing was performed on CD8+ T cells from PBMCs. The receptor set was obtained from a human donor with Susac syndrome. Each CDR3 is given with its conserved first and last residue. A D gene is named only where the DNA matches it firmly.

j_gene,v_gene,d_gene,CDR3aa
TRBJ1-5,TRBV19,NA,CASSELAGNQPQHF
TRBJ1-4,TRBV12-3/TRBV12-4,NA,CASSPTVTNEKLFF
TRBJ2-5,TRBV24-1,NA,CATSDPRSQETQYF
TRBJ2-5,TRBV30,TRBD2,CAWSVTSGQETQYF
TRBJ1-2,TRBV9,TRBD1,CASSVAPDRDYGYTF
TRBJ1-4,TRBV9,NA,CASSVEGYGELFF
TRBJ2-7,TRBV20-1,NA,CSVPRVGMGEQYF
TRBJ1-6,TRBV30,NA,CAWEQSISPLHF
TRBJ2-1,TRBV6-5,NA,CASSYSGGSGEQFF
TRBJ2-7,TRBV6-5,NA,CATRLGGSYEQYF
TRBJ1-1,TRBV19,NA,CASSIGVEGTEAFF
TRBJ1-1,TRBV6-1,NA,CASSEPGENTEAFF
TRBJ2-7,TRBV5-1,NA,CASSTTPYEQYF
TRBJ1-6,TRBV15,NA,CATSRGGGNSPLHF
TRBJ2-3,TRBV5-5,TRBD2,CASGLRDYTDTQYF
TRBJ2-3,TRBV29-1,NA,CSVESWDRGGLDTQYF
TRBJ1-1,TRBV20-1,TRBD1,CSAQTGAPSTEAFF
TRBJ2-5,TRBV12-3/TRBV12-4,NA,CASSTWDTLQETQYF
TRBJ2-4,TRBV18,TRBD1,CASSPSDREAKNIQYF
TRBJ1-1,TRBV5-6,NA,CASSTPGTKNTEAFF
TRBJ1-6,TRBV14,NA,CASSQDRDPIASPLHF
TRBJ2-1,TRBV15,TRBD2,CATSRRTSGNSEQFF
TRBJ1-1,TRBV27,NA,CASTGTSGTEAFF
TRBJ2-1,TRBV12-3/TRBV12-4,TRBD2,CASRGSGPNNEQFF
TRBJ2-3,TRBV3-1,NA,CASSHDPVSGKADTQYF
TRBJ2-2,TRBV30,NA,CAWMGFGTGELFF
TRBJ1-2,TRBV6-1,TRBD1,CASSAPGQVNYGYTF
TRBJ2-2,TRBV24-1,NA,CATRDFNTGELFF
TRBJ1-5,TRBV7-2,NA,CASSLAILGGQPQHF
TRBJ2-7,TRBV3-1,NA,CASSPTGRPYEQYF
TRBJ2-5,TRBV5-1,TRBD2,CASSFTSGDQETQYF
TRBJ2-1,TRBV4-3,NA,CASSQDSSYNEQFF
TRBJ2-7,TRBV2,TRBD1,CASSGPRDRPYEQYF
TRBJ2-5,TRBV3-1,NA,CASSQDTGPTQYF
TRBJ2-3,TRBV20-1,TRBD2,CSADRVAGGTDTQYF
TRBJ2-5,TRBV11-2,NA,CASSLAPYQETQYF
TRBJ1-4,TRBV29-1,NA,CSVSRGANEKLFF
TRBJ1-2,TRBV28,TRBD1,CASVLGTGVIGYTF
TRBJ2-3,TRBV9,NA,CASSVGTPSTDTQYF
TRBJ2-7,TRBV7-9,NA,CASSPAVSGSYEQYF
TRBJ1-1,TRBV6-5,NA,CASKRNNLMNTEAFF
TRBJ2-1,TRBV12-3/TRBV12-4,TRBD2,CASSPPGLAGGSNSNEQFF
TRBJ1-5,TRBV4-1,NA,CASSQDGGFGNQPQHF
TRBJ2-7,TRBV29-1,NA,CSVAPGLGTYEQYF
TRBJ1-1,TRBV20-1,TRBD1,CSASSGQGGTEAFF
TRBJ2-7,TRBV6-5,NA,CASSYSGTGEGSYEQYF
TRBJ1-4,TRBV7-9,NA,CASSLYGATNEKLFF
TRBJ1-2,TRBV10-3,TRBD1,CAINRDRGYGYTF
TRBJ1-4,TRBV7-6,NA,CASSLERTDEKLFF
TRBJ1-1,TRBV20-1,NA,CSARVPGVAEAFF
TRBJ2-2,TRBV30,TRBD1,CAWMRMDRFNTGELFF
TRBJ2-7,TRBV25-1,NA,CASSESTGRGYEQYF
TRBJ2-3,TRBV5-1,NA,CASSLFGGPRARDTQYF
TRBJ2-5,TRBV5-6,NA,CASSTPDRGETQYF
TRBJ2-1,TRBV11-2,TRBD2,CASSLSSWLADNEQFF
TRBJ1-4,TRBV2,TRBD1,CASSDRGLSNEKLFF
TRBJ2-1,TRBV25-1,TRBD1,CASRGQGKNEQFF